Listed below are T cell receptor beta chains from one sample, sequenced in a study of blood T cells in healthy people across ages. TCRdb itself ran the 5' RACE reads through MiXCR, one entry per CDR3 protein. The sample carries under 800,000 distinct CDR3 sequences, 40% to 45% recorded once. The sample consisted of blood. The receptors stem from an older woman in good health. CDR3s leave out the opening cysteine and the closing phenylalanine or tryptophan.

>TRBV7-6|TRBJ2-3
ASSLRTEGTDTQY
>TRBV6-6|TRBJ1-5
ASSCGTGNQPQH
>TRBV7-2|TRBJ2-1
ASSPRFENEQF
>TRBV27|TRBJ2-5
ASSLLRGTSGFFQETQY
>TRBV20-1|TRBJ1-2
SARHTGTGVSNYGYT
>TRBV5-1|TRBJ2-7
ASSPAFTDPPGRNEQY
>TRBV12-3/TRBV12-4|TRBJ1-2
ASSEQGRGYT
>TRBV5-1|TRBJ1-4
ASRGYDRWTEKLF
>TRBV5-1|TRBJ2-7
ASSATSGDYEQY
>TRBV24-1|TRBJ2-3
ATSDLQGASTDTQY
>TRBV29-1|TRBJ1-2
SVMWEGGYT
>TRBV5-1|TRBJ2-7
ASSMSGGASYEQY
>TRBV27|TRBJ2-7
ASSLAYSVGSPYEQY
>TRBV5-1|TRBJ2-1
ASSLTATGGYNEQF
>TRBV25-1|TRBJ2-1
ASSELGGASGFQETQF
>TRBV28|TRBJ2-5
ASSLYGQEETQY
>TRBV24-1|TRBJ2-4
ATSDQQNIQY
>TRBV5-1|TRBJ2-1
ASSLVGDEQF
>TRBV7-2|TRBJ2-1
ASSPTLMSSYNEQF
>TRBV28|NA
ASRSVGTASYEQY
>TRBV4-2|TRBJ1-2
ASSQTGTGGNYGYT
>TRBV29-1|TRBJ2-2
SVEAQGRPGELF
>TRBV29-1|TRBJ1-5
SVEPGQGAFQPQH
>TRBV20-1|TRBJ2-5
SASRDTTPAGETQY
>TRBV9|TRBJ1-1
ASSLDINTEAF
>TRBV20-1|NA
SANPVGYEQY
>TRBV4-3|TRBJ2-1
ASSQVYTGGSYNEQF
>TRBV29-1|TRBJ2-1
SVKRAPGEGWAHEQF
>TRBV29-1|TRBJ2-5
SVEGWQGAIETQY
>TRBV24-1|TRBJ2-3
ATSDFGATDTQY
>TRBV4-3|TRBJ1-1
ASGTVGTEAF
>TRBV7-8|TRBJ2-7
ASSLDYRDKGPYEQY
>TRBV7-2|TRBJ2-5
ASSAQRSHGTQY
>TRBV20-1|TRBJ2-5
SARRMREGGETQY